Listed below are T cell receptor beta chains from one sample, sequenced in a study of read filtering for tumor transcriptome and immune sequencing. MiXCR was run by TCRdb on the reads, yielding one entry per CDR3 protein. The sample lists 93,000 or so distinct CDR3 sequences, about a fifth occurring once. Material: a population of CD138-negative cells sorted from bone marrow. These receptors were taken from a donor at least 40 years old with multiple myeloma. The CDR3 runs from the conserved cysteine through the conserved F or W. Fields, in order: J gene, clone size, D gene, V gene, CDR3 DNA, CDR3 protein. D genes are given only for firm matches. Not all rows give a size; the values are once, few, many and, for expanded clones, a class.

j_call: TRBJ1-2; clone_size: many; d_call: .; v_call: TRBV11-2; cdr3_nt: TGTGCCAGCAGCTTAGGCAGGGGATACGGCTACACCTTC; cdr3_aa: CASSLGRGYGYTF
j_call: TRBJ1-2; clone_size: many; d_call: .; v_call: TRBV7-9; cdr3_nt: TGTGCCAGCAGCTTAGGGACCAACTATGGCTACACCTTC; cdr3_aa: CASSLGTNYGYTF
j_call: TRBJ2-1; clone_size: many; d_call: TRBD1; v_call: TRBV28; cdr3_nt: TGTGCCAGCAGTCCCAGGACAGGGGGCGATGAGCAGTTCTTC; cdr3_aa: CASSPRTGGDEQFF
j_call: TRBJ1-4; clone_size: few; d_call: .; v_call: TRBV11-2; cdr3_nt: TGTGCCAGCAGCCTTTTGAAGGGGGTTGGAAAACTGTTTTTT; cdr3_aa: CASSLLKGVGKLFF
j_call: TRBJ1-5; clone_size: .; d_call: .; v_call: TRBV24-1; cdr3_nt: TGTGCCACCAGTGATCCCCGGTCAGGGAACAATCAGCCCCAGCATTTT; cdr3_aa: CATSDPRSGNNQPQHF
j_call: TRBJ1-5; clone_size: many; d_call: TRBD1; v_call: TRBV2; cdr3_nt: TGTGCCACGACAGGGAGGGGGGATCAGCCCCAGCATTTT; cdr3_aa: CATTGRGDQPQHF
j_call: TRBJ1-4; clone_size: .; d_call: .; v_call: TRBV2; cdr3_nt: TGTGCCAGCAATCCGGGGCACGGGGATGAAAAACTGTTTTTT; cdr3_aa: CASNPGHGDEKLFF
j_call: TRBJ1-1; clone_size: many; d_call: .; v_call: TRBV28; cdr3_nt: TGTGCCAGCAGTTTAAATTTTGAAGCTTTCTTT; cdr3_aa: CASSLNFEAFF
j_call: TRBJ2-3; clone_size: many; d_call: TRBD2; v_call: TRBV7-9; cdr3_nt: TGTGCCAGCAGCTCCCCCGGGGGGGCCGTGAACTTT; cdr3_aa: CASSSPGGAVNF
j_call: TRBJ1-1; clone_size: many; d_call: TRBD1; v_call: TRBV3-1; cdr3_nt: TGTGCCAGCAGCCAAGTACACGGGACAGGGAGTAGGACTGAAGCTTTCTTT; cdr3_aa: CASSQVHGTGSRTEAFF
j_call: TRBJ2-2; clone_size: many; d_call: .; v_call: TRBV2; cdr3_nt: TGTGCCAGCAGGAAGGGCACCTCCGCCGGGGAGCTGTTTTTT; cdr3_aa: CASRKGTSAGELFF
j_call: TRBJ1-1; clone_size: .; d_call: .; v_call: TRBV5-1; cdr3_nt: TGCGCCAGCAGCTTGGGTATCGAAGCTGAAGCTTTCTTT; cdr3_aa: CASSLGIEAEAFF
j_call: TRBJ2-3; clone_size: many; d_call: .; v_call: TRBV5-1; cdr3_nt: TGCGCCAGCAGCTTGAACGGGGTCACAGATACGCAGTATTTT; cdr3_aa: CASSLNGVTDTQYF
j_call: TRBJ2-4; clone_size: few; d_call: TRBD1; v_call: TRBV5-1; cdr3_nt: TGCGCCAGCAGAGACAGGGTCGATATCAAAAACATTCAGTACTTC; cdr3_aa: CASRDRVDIKNIQYF
j_call: TRBJ2-7; clone_size: .; d_call: .; v_call: TRBV20-1; cdr3_nt: TGCAGTGTACCGCTAGGGGACGAGCAGTACTTC; cdr3_aa: CSVPLGDEQYF
j_call: TRBJ2-7; clone_size: .; d_call: TRBD1; v_call: TRBV5-4; cdr3_nt: TGTGCCAGCAGCGCGCGACAGGGAAAGCGCTCCTACGAGCAGTACTTC; cdr3_aa: CASSARQGKRSYEQYF
j_call: TRBJ2-1; clone_size: many; d_call: .; v_call: TRBV3-1; cdr3_nt: TGTGCCAGCATCCAGGGTGGTGAGCAGTTCTTC; cdr3_aa: CASIQGGEQFF